This TCR beta chain was captured by sequencing in a study of technical replicates of blood from several donors (dated by TCRdb to between 2016 and 2019). Counted from cysteine to phenylalanine, this CDR3 has 15 amino acids. The DNA shown is the 45-base CDR3, in frame from base 1. CDR1 and CDR2, per the germline V gene, are SGHRS and YFSETQ. Clipping removes 5 bases from V and 4 bases from J, with 8 as the unmatched junction base count. For this clone: Its target antigen remains unknown. The record has no base qualities; no much larger clone is one base away.

To prepare the library, the immunoSEQ multiplex PCR assay was applied. In TCRdb, the immuneACCESS table is reduced to in-frame sequences with V and J assigned. These tables do not hold every clone; where another copy was compared, an unresolved V gene accounts for under half, and the others remain unexplained. The sample yields about 82,000 clones; nearly 96% were counted once. The ten largest clones take up around 0.4% of the sample. The chain links TRBV5-1 with TRBJ1-3, and TRBD1 matches 8 of the central bases. The sequence derives from a human donor in good health. The sequencing input was T cells isolated from PBMCs. The CDR3 corresponds to CASRRDRGTGNTIYF. At the DNA level, the sequence is TGCGCCAGCAGACGAGACAGGGGAACCGGAAACACCATATATTTT.